This TCR beta chain was captured in a study of cytomegalovirus exposure and HLA in healthy donors. PCR was performed using 60 Vbeta and 13 Jbeta primers. Per the original methods: Unique TCR beta chains totaled some 88 million in a later count, with 8.5 million to 12 million of them shared. Clones were sequenced by immunoSEQ multiplex PCR, and TCRdb holds only the in-frame ones, with some missing. V and J calls and clone size are those listed in that table; D and trimming were worked out from the DNA. The table gives 60,000 to 70,000 clones; the top ten clones make up 15% to 20% of it. Remarks on this clone: Its antigen is unknown.

Findings and limits, study-wide: As a later analysis revealed, the rate of TCR association differed by HLA locus, with DRB1 most and HLA-C fewest. Earlier analysis yielded a pattern in which most TCR beta V segments were productive about 90% or about 30% of the time.

Trimming left V 7 bases short and J 2 bases short, with 6 bases between. This CDR3 comprises 12 residues. Germline V lookup: CDR1 SGHRS, CDR2 YFSETQ. Everyone who donated was a healthy bone marrow donor. The specimen sequenced was PBMCs. The TCR sequence derives from a boy aged 10-17 years in good health and CMV-seronegative. V gene TRBV5-1 combines with J gene TRBJ2-2, with D unclear. The CDR3 nucleotides read TGCGCCAGCGGCCTTAACACCGGGGAGCTGTTTTTT. It specifies CASGLNTGELFF.